This is a list of T cell receptor beta chains from one sample in a study of OX40 agonist ivuxolimab in advanced cancers. Here immunoSEQ multiplex PCR was the method, and the copy in TCRdb shows in-frame clones only, minus some. This repertoire shows under 150,000 clones, 85% to 90% found once; its top ten account for around 0.55%. Specimen: CD4+ or CD8+ T cells sorted from blood, collected in a trial of the OX40 agonist ivuxolimab. Every receptor here comes from an adult with an advanced solid tumor such as melanoma, head and neck, liver or kidney cancer. Each CDR3 is given with its conserved first and last residue. The D gene is left open where the match is weak. Not all rows give a size; the values are once, few, many and, for expanded clones, a class.

v_gene	j_gene	d_gene	abundance	CDR3nt	CDR3aa
TRBV7-9	TRBJ1-1	NA	NA	TGTGCCAGCAGCTTAGAGGGGGGTTTAACTGAAGCTTTCTTT	CASSLEGGLTEAFF
TRBV25-1	TRBJ1-6	NA	NA	TGTGCCAGCAGTTTCGGCAATTCACCCCTCCACTTT	CASSFGNSPLHF
TRBV5-1	TRBJ1-2	NA	NA	TGCGCCAGCAGCTTACCAGGGGCGAACTATGGCTACACCTTC	CASSLPGANYGYTF
TRBV6-5	TRBJ1-6	TRBD1	NA	TGTGCTAGCAGGGGACAGGGGGCGGTTTGGTCACCCCTCCACTTT	CASRGQGAVWSPLHF
TRBV18	TRBJ1-4	TRBD1	once	TGTGCCAGCTCACCGGGCCAGGGGGAGGAAAAACTGTTTTTT	CASSPGQGEEKLFF
TRBV27	TRBJ2-1	TRBD2	NA	TGTGCCAGCATGATCGGGGGGGCGTACAATGAGCAGTTCTTC	CASMIGGAYNEQFF
TRBV6-5	TRBJ2-5	NA	NA	TGTGCCAGCAGTTTCGGGGGTCCGGGCCGTGAGACCCAGTACTTC	CASSFGGPGRETQYF
TRBV7-2	TRBJ1-1	TRBD1	NA	TGTGCCAGCAGCCTGACAGGGTTAGGCACTGAAGCTTTCTTT	CASSLTGLGTEAFF
TRBV30	TRBJ1-6	NA	NA	TGTGCCTGGAGGGGGCTTTATAATTCACCCCTCCACTTT	CAWRGLYNSPLHF
TRBV4-1	TRBJ1-3	NA	NA	TGCGCCAGCAGCCAAGTAGGTCCGAACACCATATATTTT	CASSQVGPNTIYF
TRBV7-2	TRBJ2-5	NA	NA	TGTGCCAGCAGCTTAGGCGTTGGGGGGCGGGTGGAGACCCAGTACTTC	CASSLGVGGRVETQYF
TRBV5-1	TRBJ2-2	NA	NA	TGCGCCAGCAGCTTGGAGGTCACCGGGGAGCTGTTTTTT	CASSLEVTGELFF
TRBV28	TRBJ2-7	NA	NA	TGTGCCAGCAGCCCCCCGGACAGTCCCTACGAGCAGTACTTC	CASSPPDSPYEQYF
TRBV7-2	TRBJ1-2	TRBD1	NA	TGTGCCAGCAGCCTACAGGGGGCGCGTACCGGCTACACCTTC	CASSLQGARTGYTF
TRBV5-5	TRBJ1-6	NA	NA	TGTGCCAGCAGCCCTTGGTTGCAGGGCCATAATTCACCCCTCCACTTT	CASSPWLQGHNSPLHF
TRBV7-2	TRBJ2-5	NA	NA	TGTGCCAGCAGCCCCGGCCCCGGCGGGACCCAGTACTTC	CASSPGPGGTQYF
TRBV9	TRBJ2-3	NA	NA	TGTGCCAGCAGCCACCCCGTTGGAGGGACAGATACGCAGTATTTT	CASSHPVGGTDTQYF
TRBV19	TRBJ1-5	NA	NA	TGTGCCAGTGACGTACACCGGGATCTTACTAGCAATCAGCCCCAGCATTTT	CASDVHRDLTSNQPQHF
TRBV9	TRBJ2-3	NA	NA	TGTGCCAGCAGCGTAATGTTCGATACGCAGTATTTT	CASSVMFDTQYF
TRBV2	TRBJ2-7	NA	NA	TGTGCCAGCCGTATCAGGGTTGACTACGAGCAGTACTTC	CASRIRVDYEQYF
TRBV4-1	TRBJ2-2	TRBD2	NA	TGCGCCAGCAGCCTAAGGGATGGCGGGGGGGCAAACGGGGAGCTGTTTTTT	CASSLRDGGGANGELFF
TRBV5-4	TRBJ2-6	NA	NA	TGTGCCAGCAGCCCGCAGGGCTCAGGGGCCAACGTCCTGACTTTC	CASSPQGSGANVLTF
TRBV7-2	TRBJ1-1	NA	once	TGTGCCAGCAGCATACTACAGGGAAAGGCGGCTTTCTTT	CASSILQGKAAFF
TRBV30	TRBJ2-2	NA	NA	TGTGCCTGGAGTTGGGACCCGAACACCGGGGAGCTGTTTTTT	CAWSWDPNTGELFF
TRBV14	TRBJ1-1	NA	once	TGTGCCAGCAGCCAAGTTACCGGACTGAACACTGAAGCTTTCTTT	CASSQVTGLNTEAFF
TRBV4-2	TRBJ2-4	NA	NA	TGTGCCAGCAGCCAACCGCAGGGAGGTGGAAACATTCAGTACTTC	CASSQPQGGGNIQYF
TRBV19	TRBJ1-2	NA	NA	TGTGCCAGTAGTGCCGTGGATGGCTACACCTTC	CASSAVDGYTF
TRBV7-9	TRBJ1-1	NA	NA	TGTGCCAGCAGCTTAGACATGGGGCGGGCTTTCTTT	CASSLDMGRAFF